This TCR beta chain was identified in a study of blood T cell repertoires in COVID-19. Study background: PBMCs, B-cell-depleted T cells, or T cells provided the cDNA or gDNA that made up the material.

Libraries were prepared by immunoSEQ multiplex PCR; TCRdb keeps only in-frame clonotypes and omits some of them. The sample lists fewer than 100,000 clones, about 80% occurring once. This CDR3 region has 13 residues. Per the germline V gene, CDR1 is SGHNT and CDR2 is YYREEE (reference sequence). Trimming cost V 0 bases and J 6 bases, with 9 bases left between them. The sequence was obtained from a man in his 70s with acute or convalescent COVID-19. Sequenced material: peripheral blood. J is TRBJ2-5 and V is TRBV5-4; D is uncertain. The CDR3 nucleotides read TGTGCCAGCAGCTTGGAACAAATAAAGACCCAGTACTTC. It specifies CASSLEQIKTQYF.